Below are 7 T cell receptor beta chains sequenced from a single sample in a study of cytomegalovirus exposure and HLA in healthy donors. The PCR made use of 60 Vbeta and 13 Jbeta primers. Only in-frame clones appear in the TCRdb table, and some are missing; sequencing was by immunoSEQ multiplex PCR. The sample records some 200,000 clones, around 74% being singletons. The sample was PBMCs. All receptors come from a girl aged 5-17 years in good health and CMV-seropositive.

The chain has TRBV18 and TRBJ1-1; 8 nucleotides line up with TRBD1. The germline gives CDR1 KGHSH, CDR2 LQKENI. The CDR3 has 12 residues. Losses at the gene ends were 3 bases for V and 10 bases for J; bases not matched to a gene: 4. CDR3 DNA: TGTGCCAGCTCACCGAGGGACAGGCCAGCTTTCTTT. Protein product: CASSPRDRPAFF.

The chain carries TRBV29-1 and TRBJ2-7, with D perhaps matching TRBD1 (5 bases). This CDR3 is built from 13 residues. V was pared by 7 bases and J by 3 bases, with 16 bases between. Germline-derived CDR1 and CDR2 are SQVTM and ANQGSEA. The CDR3: CSAIGADNYEQYF. The DNA for the CDR3 is TGCAGCGCCATAGGGGCGGACAACTACGAGCAGTACTTC.

The chain combines TRBV5-4 with TRBJ1-1; TRBD1 matches 10 bases. The CDR3 is made up of 15 amino acids. In germline, CDR1 is SGHNT, CDR2 YYREEE (reference sequence). Trimming cost V 3 bases and J 3 bases; bases outside gene matches: 5. CDR3 sequence reads: CASSWLDRGDTEAFF. The CDR3 DNA follows: TGTGCCAGCAGCTGGCTGGACAGGGGGGACACTGAAGCTTTCTTT.

The chain has TRBV7-6 and TRBJ2-3; 8 bases line up with TRBD2. Germline CDR1 is SGHVS and CDR2 is FNYEAQ. The CDR3 spans 16 residues. The ends lost 1 base at V and 1 base at J; junction bases unmatched: 4. The CDR3 DNA reads TGTGCCAGCAGCTTAGGCAGCGGGGGTGGCACAGATACGCAGTATTTT. This translates into CASSLGSGGGTDTQYF.

This clone was observed a few times. This chain joins TRBV19 and TRBJ2-2; 7 nucleotides align to TRBD2. V was pared by 0 bases and J by 4 bases, with 2 bases of the junction left unmatched. This CDR3 region has 15 residues. CDR1 LNHDA and CDR2 SQIVND come from the germline V gene (reference sequence). CDR3 protein: CASSIDPSGTGELFF. The CDR3 region has the DNA TGTGCCAGTAGTATAGACCCTAGCGGCACCGGGGAGCTGTTTTTT.

The rearrangement uses TRBV7-2 and TRBJ1-2; D not certain. Trimming shortened V by 7 bases and J by 7 bases, and 16 bases separated the two germline ends. The CDR3 extends over 13 amino acids. In germline, CDR1 is SGHTA, CDR2 FQGNSA. The CDR3 DNA sequence: TGTGCCAGCACCCAGCAAGGGAGTGCTGGCTACACCTTC. Encoded protein: CASTQQGSAGYTF.

J is TRBJ1-1 and V is TRBV11-3; TRBD1 aligns across 8 bases. The CDR3 sequence is 13 residues long. V lost 3 bases to trimming and J lost 9 bases; unmatched junction nucleotides: 6. Germline values: CDR1 SGHNT, CDR2 YENEEA. In DNA, the CDR3 is TGTGCCAGCAGCTTCGGACAGGGTCAGCAAGCTTTCTTT. Translation gives CASSFGQGQQAFF.